The 7 T cell receptor beta chains below all came from one sample that was sequenced in a study of T cell responses to AZD1222 COVID-19 vaccine. Data came from immunoSEQ multiplex PCR; TCRdb stores just in-frame clones and leaves some out. The sample includes about 130,000 clones, 90% to 95% of them seen just once. The sample consisted of peripheral blood, taken on day 0 of AZD1222 vaccination. The receptors come from an adult in good health.

The rearrangement joins TRBV5-6 to TRBJ2-3; the D gene is possibly TRBD1 (6 bases). With 4 bases removed from V and 1 base from J, the gap between germline ends came to 16 bases. CDR1 is SGHDT, CDR2 YYEEEE, per germline. CDR3 size: 16 residues. CDR3: CASSLRTAPGTDTQYF. The CDR3 DNA reads TGTGCCAGCAGCCTGAGGACAGCCCCAGGCACAGATACGCAGTATTTT. Full variable domain (outside the CDR3, taken from reference TRBV5-6 and TRBJ2-3): DAGVTQSPTHLIKTRGQQVTLRCSPKSGHDTVSWYQQALGQGPQFIFQYYEEEERQRGNFPDRFSGHQFPNYSSELNVNALLLGDSALYLCASSLRTAPGTDTQYFGPGTRLTVL.

J is TRBJ2-3 and V is TRBV5-4; maybe TRBD2 (5 bases). Germline CDR1 reads SGHNT; CDR2 reads YYREEE (reference sequence). The V and J ends lost 6 bases and 6 bases respectively, with 14 bases between them. The CDR3 is 13 residues long. The CDR3 reads CASTMDSRDTQYF. For the CDR3, the DNA is TGTGCCAGCACCATGGACTCCCGGGATACGCAGTATTTT.

The CDR3 nucleotides read TGTGCCATCAGTTCCCTTCAGGGAAACCAGCCCCAGCATTTT. Protein sequence: CAISSLQGNQPQHF. The chain employs TRBV10-3 and TRBJ1-5; weak D call: TRBD1 (5 bases). The CDR3 runs 14 residues. The germline V gene has CDR1 ENHRY and CDR2 SYGVKD. The germline V and J ends were trimmed by 5 bases and 7 bases, with 15 bases remaining between them.

V and J are TRBV27 and TRBJ1-1, with TRBD1 matching 7 bases. The CDR3 length is 15 residues. Germline CDR1 MNHEY, CDR2 SMNVEV (reference sequence). V lost 5 bases, J lost 2 bases, and 8 bases stayed unmatched. The CDR3 protein is CASSLTRTGNTEAFF. Here the CDR3 DNA reads TGTGCCAGCAGTCTAACTAGGACAGGTAACACTGAAGCTTTCTTT.

V is TRBV30 and J is TRBJ2-4; maybe TRBD1 (6 bases). There are 13 residues in the CDR3. Deletions cut 2 bases from V and 8 bases from J, with 13 bases between. The germline V gene encodes CDR1 GTSNPN and CDR2 SVGIG (reference sequence). CDR3 amino acids: CAWSTGLRDIQYF. Written as DNA, the CDR3 is TGTGCCTGGAGTACAGGGTTGAGGGACATTCAGTACTTC.

The chain recombines TRBV30 with TRBJ2-1; the D is unclear. CDR1 and CDR2 (germline): GTSNPN, SVGIG (reference sequence). The CDR3 contains 11 residues. V gave up 2 bases and J gave up 8 bases, with 7 bases separating them. The CDR3 DNA follows: TGTGCCTGGAGTCTTTACGATGAGCAGTTCTTC. Encoded protein: CAWSLYDEQFF.

V is TRBV2 and J is TRBJ1-2; possibly TRBD1 for D (6 bases). The germline V gene has CDR1 SNHLY and CDR2 FYNNEI. V was trimmed by 7 bases and J by 7 bases, leaving 13 bases between them. The CDR3 runs 12 residues. The CDR3 here is CASTKQGIGYTF. The CDR3 DNA reads as TGTGCCAGCACTAAACAGGGAATTGGCTACACCTTC.